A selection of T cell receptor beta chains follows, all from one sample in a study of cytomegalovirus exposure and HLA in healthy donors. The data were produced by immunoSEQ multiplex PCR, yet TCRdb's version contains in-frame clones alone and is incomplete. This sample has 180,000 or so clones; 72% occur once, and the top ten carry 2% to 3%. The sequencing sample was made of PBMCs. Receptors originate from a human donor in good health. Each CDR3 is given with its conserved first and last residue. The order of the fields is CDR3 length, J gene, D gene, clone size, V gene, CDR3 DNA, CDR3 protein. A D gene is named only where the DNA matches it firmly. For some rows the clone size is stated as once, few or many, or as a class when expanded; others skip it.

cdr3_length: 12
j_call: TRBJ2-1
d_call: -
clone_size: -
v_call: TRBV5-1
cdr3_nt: TGCGCCAGCAGCTTTACGGGGGATGAGCAGTTCTTC
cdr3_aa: CASSFTGDEQFF

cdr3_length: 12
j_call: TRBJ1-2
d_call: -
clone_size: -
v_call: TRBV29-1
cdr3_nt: TGCAGCGTTTACCGGACAGACTATGGCTACACCTTC
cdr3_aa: CSVYRTDYGYTF

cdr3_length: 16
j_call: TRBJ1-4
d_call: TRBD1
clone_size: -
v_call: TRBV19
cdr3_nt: TGTGCCAGTAGAAGTCAGGGGGCAACAACTAATGAAAAACTGTTTTTT
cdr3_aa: CASRSQGATTNEKLFF

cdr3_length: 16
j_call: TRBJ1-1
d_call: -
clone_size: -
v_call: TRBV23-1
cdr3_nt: TGCGCCAGCAGTCAACAGCAGGGAGAGGGGGGGACTGAAGCTTTCTTT
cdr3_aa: CASSQQQGEGGTEAFF

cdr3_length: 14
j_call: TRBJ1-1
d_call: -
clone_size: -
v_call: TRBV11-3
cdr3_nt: TGTGCCAGCAGCTTAGGTAGCACGAACACTGAAGCTTTCTTT
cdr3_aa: CASSLGSTNTEAFF

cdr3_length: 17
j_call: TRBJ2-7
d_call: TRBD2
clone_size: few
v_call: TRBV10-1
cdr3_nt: TGCGCCAGCAACCTAGCGGGGAAGACACCGGCCTCCTACGAGCAGTACTTC
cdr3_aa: CASNLAGKTPASYEQYF

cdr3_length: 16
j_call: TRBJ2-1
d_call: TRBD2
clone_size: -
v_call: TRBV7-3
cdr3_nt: TGTGCCAGCAGCTCTCCGACTAGCGGGGGCAACAATGAGCAGTTCTTC
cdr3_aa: CASSSPTSGGNNEQFF

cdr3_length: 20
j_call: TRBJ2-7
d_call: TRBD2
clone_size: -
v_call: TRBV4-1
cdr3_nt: TGCGCCAGCAGCCCAGTCGGGGGGGGCAGGTTTCGTTGGGCTTACTACGAGCAGTACTTC
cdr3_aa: CASSPVGGGRFRWAYYEQYF

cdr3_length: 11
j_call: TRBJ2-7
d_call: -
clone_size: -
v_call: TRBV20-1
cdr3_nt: TGCAGTGCTAGGGCCGAATACGAGCAGTACTTC
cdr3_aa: CSARAEYEQYF

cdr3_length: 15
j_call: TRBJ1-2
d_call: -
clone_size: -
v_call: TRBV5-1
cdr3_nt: TGCGCCAGCAGCTTGGGTGTCAGTTCCAACTATGGCTACACCTTC
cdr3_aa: CASSLGVSSNYGYTF

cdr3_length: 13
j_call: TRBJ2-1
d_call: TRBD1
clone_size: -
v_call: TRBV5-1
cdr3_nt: TGCGCCAGCAGCTTGGAAACAGGGGATGAGCAGTTCTTC
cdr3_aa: CASSLETGDEQFF

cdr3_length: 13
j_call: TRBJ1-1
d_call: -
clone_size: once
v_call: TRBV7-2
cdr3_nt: TGTGCCAGCAGCTTGCGGGTGGAAACTGAAGCTTTCTTT
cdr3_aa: CASSLRVETEAFF

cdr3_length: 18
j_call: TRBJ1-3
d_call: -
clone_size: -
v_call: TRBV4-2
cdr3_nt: TGTGCCAGCAGCCTCCAACCCCGACAGAGTCGCTCTGGAAACACCATATATTTT
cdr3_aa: CASSLQPRQSRSGNTIYF

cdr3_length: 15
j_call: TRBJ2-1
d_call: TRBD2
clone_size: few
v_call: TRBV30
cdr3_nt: TGTGCCTGGAGTGAACTAGCGGGGGGCTACAATGAGCAGTTCTTC
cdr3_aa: CAWSELAGGYNEQFF

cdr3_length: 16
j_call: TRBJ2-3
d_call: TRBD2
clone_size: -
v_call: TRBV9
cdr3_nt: TGTGCCAGCAGCGTAGGTGGGGGGGGTAGGGCAGATACGCAGTATTTT
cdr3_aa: CASSVGGGGRADTQYF

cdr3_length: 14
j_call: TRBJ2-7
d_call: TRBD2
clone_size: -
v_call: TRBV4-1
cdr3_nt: TGCGCCAGCAGCCAAACTAGCGGGGGCCACGAGCAGTACTTC
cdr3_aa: CASSQTSGGHEQYF

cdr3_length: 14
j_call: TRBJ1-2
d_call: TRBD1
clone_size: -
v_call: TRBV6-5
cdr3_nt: TGTGCCAGCAGCCGGGACAGGGAGATGCGGGGCTACACCTTC
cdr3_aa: CASSRDREMRGYTF

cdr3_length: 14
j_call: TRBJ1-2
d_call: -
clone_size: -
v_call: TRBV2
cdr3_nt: TGTGCCAGCACGATCGCGAGAGCTAACTATGGCTACACCTTC
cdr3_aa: CASTIARANYGYTF

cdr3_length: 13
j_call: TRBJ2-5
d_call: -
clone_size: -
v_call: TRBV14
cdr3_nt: TGTGCCAGCAGCCCAGGGATCTGGGAGACCCAGTACTTC
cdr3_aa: CASSPGIWETQYF

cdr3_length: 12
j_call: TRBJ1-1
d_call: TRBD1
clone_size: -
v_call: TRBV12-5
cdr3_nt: TGTGCTAGTGGAGGCCCTTCAGGGGGAGCTTTCTTT
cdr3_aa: CASGGPSGGAFF

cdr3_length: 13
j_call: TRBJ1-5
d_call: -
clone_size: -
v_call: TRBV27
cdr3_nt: TGTGCCAGCACCTCCAGAGGTGGGCAGCCCCAGCATTTT
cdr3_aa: CASTSRGGQPQHF

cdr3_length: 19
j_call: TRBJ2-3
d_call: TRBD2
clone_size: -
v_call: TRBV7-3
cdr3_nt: TGTGCCAGCAGCTCCTCTGAGGGCGGGGGGGCCGAGGTAACAGATACGCAGTATTTT
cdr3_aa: CASSSSEGGGAEVTDTQYF

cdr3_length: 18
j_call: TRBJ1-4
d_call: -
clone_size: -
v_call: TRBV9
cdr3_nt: TGTGCCAGCAGCGTTGGCCCTCCTGGGGGAGGAACTAATGAAAAACTGTTTTTT
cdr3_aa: CASSVGPPGGGTNEKLFF

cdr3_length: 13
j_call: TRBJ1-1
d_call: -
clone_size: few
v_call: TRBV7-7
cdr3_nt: TGTGCTAGCAGCCAAGAGGCGGGGACTGAAGCTTTCTTT
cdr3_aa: CASSQEAGTEAFF

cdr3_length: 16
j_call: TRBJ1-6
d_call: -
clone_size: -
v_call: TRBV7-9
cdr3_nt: TGTGCCAGCAGCTTAGGCGTCAGGACATCCACGGCGCCCCTCCACTTT
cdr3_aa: CASSLGVRTSTAPLHF

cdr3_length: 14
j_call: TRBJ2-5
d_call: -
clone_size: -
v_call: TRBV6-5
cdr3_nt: TGTGCCAGCAGTTCCCCGACTGGAGAAGAGACCCAGTACTTC
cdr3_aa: CASSSPTGEETQYF

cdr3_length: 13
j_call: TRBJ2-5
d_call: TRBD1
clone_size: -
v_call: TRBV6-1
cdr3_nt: TGTGCCAGCAGTGACGGACAGGGACAGACCCAGTACTTC
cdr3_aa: CASSDGQGQTQYF

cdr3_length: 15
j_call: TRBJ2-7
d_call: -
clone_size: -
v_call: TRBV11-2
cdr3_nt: TGTGCCAGCAGCTCGCCAGGGGCCAGAACCTACGAGCAGTACTTC
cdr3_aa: CASSSPGARTYEQYF

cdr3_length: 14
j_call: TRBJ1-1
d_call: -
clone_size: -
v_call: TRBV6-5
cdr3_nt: TGTGCCAGCATACAGGACGGCTTAAACACTGAAGCTTTCTTT
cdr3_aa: CASIQDGLNTEAFF

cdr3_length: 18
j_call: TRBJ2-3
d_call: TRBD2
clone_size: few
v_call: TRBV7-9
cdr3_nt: TGTGCCAGCAGCTTTCCCCGTCGACTAGCGGGAACCACAGATACGCAGTATTTT
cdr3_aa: CASSFPRRLAGTTDTQYF

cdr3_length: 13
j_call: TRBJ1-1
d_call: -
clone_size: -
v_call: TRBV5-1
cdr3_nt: TGCGCCAGCAGCACTGGGGCGAACACTGAAGCTTTCTTT
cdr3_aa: CASSTGANTEAFF

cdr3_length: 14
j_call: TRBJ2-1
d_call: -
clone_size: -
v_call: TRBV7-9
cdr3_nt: TGTGCCAGCAGCTTAGCACAGGCAGACAATGAGCAGTTCTTC
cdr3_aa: CASSLAQADNEQFF

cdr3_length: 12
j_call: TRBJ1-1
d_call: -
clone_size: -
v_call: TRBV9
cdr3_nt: TGTGCCAGCAGCACGGGAGGAACTGAAGCTTTCTTT
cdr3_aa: CASSTGGTEAFF

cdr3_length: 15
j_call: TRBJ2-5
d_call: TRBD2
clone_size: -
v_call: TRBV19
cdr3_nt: TGTGCCAGTAGTATTGTCGGGACTATGGGGGAGACCCAGTACTTC
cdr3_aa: CASSIVGTMGETQYF

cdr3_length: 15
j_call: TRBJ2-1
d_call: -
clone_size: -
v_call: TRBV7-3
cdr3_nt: TGTGCCAGCAGCTTAGAAAGGAGCTCCTACAATGAGCAGTTCTTC
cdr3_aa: CASSLERSSYNEQFF

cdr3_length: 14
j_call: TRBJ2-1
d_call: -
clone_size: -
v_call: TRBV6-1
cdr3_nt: TGTGCCAGCAGTGACTCCGGGTCTTACAATGAGCAGTTCTTC
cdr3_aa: CASSDSGSYNEQFF

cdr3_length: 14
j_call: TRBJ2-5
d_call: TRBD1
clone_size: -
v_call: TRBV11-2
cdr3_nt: TGTGCCAGCAGCTTACCAGGGGGCCAAGAGACCCAGTACTTC
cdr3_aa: CASSLPGGQETQYF

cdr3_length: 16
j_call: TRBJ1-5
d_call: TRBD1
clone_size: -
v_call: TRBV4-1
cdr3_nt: TGCGCCAGCAGCCCCTCCGGGACAGGGGGCGTTCAGCCCCAGCATTTT
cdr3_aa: CASSPSGTGGVQPQHF

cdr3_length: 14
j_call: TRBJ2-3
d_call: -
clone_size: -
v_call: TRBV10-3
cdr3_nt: TGTGCCATCAGTGGGGAGGCAGGCACAGATACGCAGTATTTT
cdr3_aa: CAISGEAGTDTQYF

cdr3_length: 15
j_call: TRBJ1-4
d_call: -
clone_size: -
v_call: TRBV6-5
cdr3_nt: TGTGCCAGCAAAGGGGGATCTGCGGACGATGAAAAACTGTTTTTT
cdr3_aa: CASKGGSADDEKLFF

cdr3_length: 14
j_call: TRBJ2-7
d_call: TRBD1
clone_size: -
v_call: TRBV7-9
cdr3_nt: TGTGCCAGCAGCTCATCATACAGGGGTTCCGAGCAGTACTTC
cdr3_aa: CASSSSYRGSEQYF

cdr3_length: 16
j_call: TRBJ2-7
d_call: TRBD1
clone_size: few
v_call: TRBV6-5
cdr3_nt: TGTGCCAGCAGTTACGACCGGGGCAGGGGGTCCTACGAGCAGTACTTC
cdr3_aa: CASSYDRGRGSYEQYF

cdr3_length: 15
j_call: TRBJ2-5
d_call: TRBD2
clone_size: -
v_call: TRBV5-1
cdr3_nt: TGCGCCAGCAGCTTGGGAGCGGGGCCCCAAGAGACCCAGTACTTC
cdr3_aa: CASSLGAGPQETQYF

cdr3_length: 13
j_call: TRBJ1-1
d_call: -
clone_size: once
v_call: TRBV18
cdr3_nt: TGTGCCAGCTCAGTTACAGGGTCGGCTGAAGCTTTCTTT
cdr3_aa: CASSVTGSAEAFF

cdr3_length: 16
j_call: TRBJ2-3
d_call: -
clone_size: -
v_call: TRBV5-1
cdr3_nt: TGCGCCAGCAGCTTGGCGGTCAGGTCTAGCACAGATACGCAGTATTTT
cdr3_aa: CASSLAVRSSTDTQYF

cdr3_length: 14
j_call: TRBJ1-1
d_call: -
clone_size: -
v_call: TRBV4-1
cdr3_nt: TGCGCCAGCAGCCAAGAAATGGGCCTTGCCGAAGCTTTCTTT
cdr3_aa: CASSQEMGLAEAFF

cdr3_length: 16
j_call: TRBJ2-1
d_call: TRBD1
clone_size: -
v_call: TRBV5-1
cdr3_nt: TGCGCCAGCAGCTTGGGACAGGGAAGCTCCTACAATGAGCAGTTCTTC
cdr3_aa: CASSLGQGSSYNEQFF

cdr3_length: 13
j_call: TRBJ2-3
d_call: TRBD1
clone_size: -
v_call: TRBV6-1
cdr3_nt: TGTGCCAGCAGGGGGGGGACAGGGCATACGCAGTATTTT
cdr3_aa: CASRGGTGHTQYF

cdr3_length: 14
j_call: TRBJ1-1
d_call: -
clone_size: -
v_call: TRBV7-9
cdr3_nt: TGTGCCAGCAGCGATTTTACGGTACACACTGAAGCTTTCTTT
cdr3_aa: CASSDFTVHTEAFF

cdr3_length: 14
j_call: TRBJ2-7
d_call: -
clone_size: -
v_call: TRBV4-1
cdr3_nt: TGCGCCAGCAGCCAAGAACTAGCTTCCTACGAGCAGTACTTC
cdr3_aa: CASSQELASYEQYF

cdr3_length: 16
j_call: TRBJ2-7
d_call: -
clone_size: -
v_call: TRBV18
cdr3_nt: TGTGCCAGCTCACCACCTTCGGGGACTCCCCCCCGCGAGCAGTACTTC
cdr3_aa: CASSPPSGTPPREQYF

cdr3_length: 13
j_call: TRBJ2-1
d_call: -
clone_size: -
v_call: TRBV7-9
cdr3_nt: TGTGCCAGCACCGCCGGGCAGGGAACTGAGCAGTTCTTC
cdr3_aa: CASTAGQGTEQFF

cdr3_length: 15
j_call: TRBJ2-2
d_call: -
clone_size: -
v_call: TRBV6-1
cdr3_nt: TGTGCCAGCAGCTCAGAACTGACGGGCACCGGGGAGCTGTTTTTT
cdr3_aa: CASSSELTGTGELFF